This is a list of T cell receptor beta chains from one sample in a study of T cell repertoires in cytomegalovirus infection. The antigens for these receptors are not known. TCRdb reanalysed the reads using MiXCR and keeps one entry per CDR3 protein. The sample includes fewer than 850,000 distinct CDR3 sequences, around 29% of them seen just once. Sample: cultured CD8+ T cells from PBMCs, taken from culture after CMV antigen stimulation. The receptors stem from a human donor in good health (CMV status not recorded). Some clones in this sample may be carry-over from other donors' samples. Both conserved end residues are part of each CDR3. The D gene is left open where the match is weak. Expanded clones get a size class; other rows say once, few or many, or leave the size out.

d_gene: .
v_gene: TRBV20-1
j_gene: TRBJ1-1
abundance: .
CDR3aa: CSAPDPTWSFSEAFF
CDR3nt: TGCAGTGCCCCGGACCCCACATGGTCATTCTCTGAAGCTTTCTTT

d_gene: .
v_gene: TRBV6-2/TRBV6-3
j_gene: TRBJ1-1
abundance: .
CDR3aa: CASSYSPQGREAFF
CDR3nt: TGTGCCAGCAGTTACTCCCCACAGGGTCGGGAGGCTTTCTTT

d_gene: TRBD2
v_gene: TRBV7-6
j_gene: TRBJ2-1
abundance: .
CDR3aa: CASSEGLAAQFF
CDR3nt: TGTGCCAGCAGCGAGGGACTAGCGGCCCAGTTCTTC

d_gene: TRBD1
v_gene: TRBV4-3
j_gene: TRBJ1-1
abundance: .
CDR3aa: CASSRGGIGDSTEAFF
CDR3nt: TGCGCCAGCAGCCGGGGGGGGATTGGGGACAGCACTGAAGCTTTCTTT

d_gene: .
v_gene: TRBV7-9
j_gene: TRBJ2-6
abundance: .
CDR3aa: CASSYRVGGANVLTF
CDR3nt: TGTGCCAGCAGTTACCGGGTAGGCGGGGCCAACGTCCTGACTTTC

d_gene: TRBD1
v_gene: TRBV7-9
j_gene: TRBJ1-1
abundance: many
CDR3aa: CASSLVGRGDYGTEAFF
CDR3nt: TGTGCCAGCAGCTTAGTTGGCAGGGGGGACTATGGGACTGAAGCTTTCTTT

d_gene: TRBD2
v_gene: TRBV7-3
j_gene: TRBJ2-1
abundance: .
CDR3aa: CASSLGFGASGNNEQFF
CDR3nt: TGTGCCAGCAGCTTGGGGTTTGGGGCTAGCGGGAACAATGAGCAGTTCTTC

d_gene: .
v_gene: TRBV10-3
j_gene: TRBJ2-5
abundance: few
CDR3aa: CAISGTVETQYF
CDR3nt: TGTGCCATCAGTGGGACAGTAGAGACCCAGTACTTC

d_gene: .
v_gene: TRBV19
j_gene: TRBJ2-1
abundance: .
CDR3aa: CASKPHPSSYNEQFF
CDR3nt: TGTGCCAGTAAACCCCATCCTAGCTCCTACAATGAGCAGTTCTTC

d_gene: TRBD1
v_gene: TRBV29-1
j_gene: TRBJ1-1
abundance: .
CDR3aa: CSVYGTGRPEAFF
CDR3nt: TGCAGCGTATACGGGACAGGGAGACCTGAAGCTTTCTTT

d_gene: .
v_gene: TRBV7-6
j_gene: TRBJ2-1
abundance: many
CDR3aa: CASSLADVSYNEQFF
CDR3nt: TGTGCCAGCAGCTTAGCGGATGTTTCCTACAATGAGCAGTTCTTC

d_gene: TRBD1
v_gene: TRBV5-1
j_gene: TRBJ2-1
abundance: few
CDR3aa: CASSPRTGPSYNEQFF
CDR3nt: TGCGCCAGCAGCCCTAGGACAGGGCCCTCCTACAATGAGCAGTTCTTC

d_gene: .
v_gene: TRBV6-8
j_gene: TRBJ1-1
abundance: .
CDR3aa: CASSYSLSGSTEAFF
CDR3nt: TGTGCCAGCAGTTACTCGCTATCGGGTAGCACTGAAGCTTTCTTT

d_gene: .
v_gene: TRBV5-1
j_gene: TRBJ1-1
abundance: .
CDR3aa: CASSYIISRDTEAFF
CDR3nt: TGCGCCAGCAGTTACATAATATCGCGGGACACTGAAGCTTTCTTT

d_gene: .
v_gene: TRBV6-6
j_gene: TRBJ1-2
abundance: .
CDR3aa: CASSHKTKEANYGYTF
CDR3nt: TGTGCCAGCAGCCACAAAACCAAGGAAGCTAACTATGGCTACACCTTC

d_gene: TRBD1
v_gene: TRBV6-6
j_gene: TRBJ1-1
abundance: .
CDR3aa: CASSYSTPRQGNTEAFF
CDR3nt: TGTGCCAGCAGTTACTCGACCCCCAGACAGGGCAACACTGAAGCTTTCTTT

d_gene: .
v_gene: TRBV11-2
j_gene: TRBJ1-1
abundance: few
CDR3aa: CASSKRTEFEAFF
CDR3nt: TGTGCCAGCAGCAAAAGGACAGAATTTGAAGCTTTCTTT

d_gene: TRBD1
v_gene: TRBV27
j_gene: TRBJ2-7
abundance: .
CDR3aa: CAVGQGSYEQYF
CDR3nt: TGTGCCGTAGGACAGGGCTCCTACGAGCAGTACTTC

d_gene: TRBD2
v_gene: TRBV28
j_gene: TRBJ2-7
abundance: many
CDR3aa: CASNPLAGVYEQYF
CDR3nt: TGTGCCAGCAATCCTCTAGCGGGCGTCTACGAGCAGTACTTC

d_gene: .
v_gene: TRBV15
j_gene: TRBJ2-3
abundance: .
CDR3aa: CATSGGWISSTDTQYF
CDR3nt: TGTGCCACCAGCGGCGGTTGGATATCTAGCACAGATACGCAGTATTTT

d_gene: .
v_gene: TRBV4-2
j_gene: TRBJ1-6
abundance: few
CDR3aa: CASSQDFRSSADSPLHF
CDR3nt: TGTGCCAGCAGCCAAGATTTCAGGAGCTCTGCCGATTCACCCCTCCACTTT

d_gene: TRBD1
v_gene: TRBV27
j_gene: TRBJ2-7
abundance: .
CDR3aa: CASSRDRVTEQYF
CDR3nt: TGTGCCAGCAGCCGGGACAGGGTAACCGAGCAGTACTTC

d_gene: TRBD2
v_gene: TRBV11-1
j_gene: TRBJ2-5
abundance: few
CDR3aa: CASSLGSRLAGSQETQYF
CDR3nt: TGTGCCAGCAGCTTAGGATCAAGACTAGCGGGGTCACAAGAGACCCAGTACTTC

d_gene: TRBD1
v_gene: TRBV11-1
j_gene: TRBJ2-3
abundance: .
CDR3aa: CASSTSGTGLTDTQYF
CDR3nt: TGTGCCAGCAGCACCTCCGGGACAGGGTTGACAGATACGCAGTATTTT

d_gene: TRBD1
v_gene: TRBV7-9
j_gene: TRBJ1-5
abundance: many
CDR3aa: CASRGTGNNQPQHF
CDR3nt: TGTGCCAGCAGGGGGACAGGCAACAATCAGCCCCAGCATTTT

d_gene: .
v_gene: TRBV29-1
j_gene: TRBJ2-2
abundance: .
CDR3aa: CSVEDLVGTGELFF
CDR3nt: TGCAGCGTTGAAGATCTGGTTGGCACCGGGGAGCTGTTTTTT

d_gene: .
v_gene: TRBV6-1
j_gene: TRBJ1-5
abundance: .
CDR3aa: CASSVDGGSNQPQHF
CDR3nt: TGTGCCAGCAGTGTGGACGGAGGAAGCAATCAGCCCCAGCATTTT

d_gene: .
v_gene: TRBV12-3/TRBV12-4
j_gene: TRBJ2-1
abundance: few
CDR3aa: CASSSPEGGSHEQFF
CDR3nt: TGTGCCAGCAGTTCCCCGGAGGGGGGGAGCCATGAGCAGTTCTTC

d_gene: .
v_gene: TRBV2
j_gene: TRBJ1-5
abundance: few
CDR3aa: CASRSGQVSNQPQHF
CDR3nt: TGTGCCAGCAGATCGGGACAAGTTAGCAATCAGCCCCAGCATTTT

d_gene: .
v_gene: TRBV27
j_gene: TRBJ2-1
abundance: few
CDR3aa: CASSPRAGRGNEQFF
CDR3nt: TGTGCCAGCAGTCCAAGGGCGGGGAGGGGGAATGAGCAGTTCTTC

d_gene: .
v_gene: TRBV6-2/TRBV6-3
j_gene: TRBJ1-2
abundance: few
CDR3aa: CASSYSLGEDGYTF
CDR3nt: TGTGCCAGCAGTTACTCGCTAGGGGAGGATGGCTACACCTTC